This T cell receptor (beta chain) was recorded in a study of control samples from healthy donors and cancer patients. Assay used: immunoSEQ multiplex PCR; TCRdb lists only in-frame clones, some missing. Among 50,000 or so clones listed, over 90% were seen once. Germline V lookup: CDR1 SGHVS, CDR2 FNYEAQ. With 1 base clipped from V and 0 bases from J, the junction kept 0 bases outside the gene matches. The CDR3 contains 15 residues. Sequencing input: PBMCs. This chain uses TRBV7-6 with TRBJ2-7; 10 bases are a match to TRBD1. The clonotype comes from a woman in her forties or fifties with head and neck cancer. The CDR3 spells CASSLGTGGSYEQYF. For the CDR3, the DNA is TGTGCCAGCAGCTTAGGGACAGGGGGCTCCTACGAGCAGTACTTC. The whole variable domain, filled in from reference TRBV7-6 and TRBJ2-7, reads GAGVSQSPRYKVTKRGQDVALRCDPISGHVSLYWYRQALGQGPEFLTYFNYEAQQDKSGLPNDRFSAERPEGSISTLTIQRTEQRDSAMYRCASSLGTGGSYEQYFGPGTRLTVT.